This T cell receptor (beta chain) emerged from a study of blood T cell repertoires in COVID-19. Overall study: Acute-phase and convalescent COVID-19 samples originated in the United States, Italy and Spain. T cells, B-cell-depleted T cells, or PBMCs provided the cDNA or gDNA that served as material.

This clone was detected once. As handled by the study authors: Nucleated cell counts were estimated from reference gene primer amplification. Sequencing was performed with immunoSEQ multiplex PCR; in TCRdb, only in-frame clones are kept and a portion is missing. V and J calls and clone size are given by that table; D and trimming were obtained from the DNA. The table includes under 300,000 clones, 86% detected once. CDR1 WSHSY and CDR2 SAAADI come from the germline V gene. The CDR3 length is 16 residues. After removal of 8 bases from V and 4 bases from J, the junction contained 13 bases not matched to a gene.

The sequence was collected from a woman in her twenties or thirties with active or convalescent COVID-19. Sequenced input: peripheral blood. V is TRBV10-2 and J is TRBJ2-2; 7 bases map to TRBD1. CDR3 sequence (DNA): TGCGCCAGCTGTACAAGAGGGGGCCGTAGCACCGGGGAGCTGTTTTTT. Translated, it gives CASCTRGGRSTGELFF.